This TCR beta chain was found in a study of CD8 T cells in ankylosing spondylitis. Study-wide findings and caveats: Reports of some motif variants in reactive arthritis synovial fluid and blood predate this one. A motif in TCR beta, a set of 8 or 9 highly homologous variants, appeared characteristic of ankylosing spondylitis blood.

This clonotype was seen repeatedly, ten times or more. Its antigen is unidentified. For TCR beta, libraries came from quantitative 5'-RACE with molecular barcodes. TCRdb fed the 5' RACE reads into MiXCR, producing one record per CDR3 protein. The table has 150,000 to 200,000 distinct CDR3 sequences, approximately 12% seen once; the top ten hold 11%. The germline V gene has CDR1 MNHEY and CDR2 SVGAGI. With 2 bases removed from V and 2 bases from J, the gap between germline ends came to 12 bases. This CDR3 is 15 amino acids long. The chain employs TRBV6-5 and TRBJ2-5; no definite D call. The receptor was isolated from a female donor with ankylosing spondylitis or in good health (not recorded which). Sequences were obtained from blood, either unsorted or a sorted T cell fraction (not recorded which). DNA of the CDR3: TGTGCCAGCAGTTACATCGTCGGAAGTCAAGAGACCCAGTACTTC. Protein sequence: CASSYIVGSQETQYF.